This paragraph covers one T cell receptor (beta chain) sequence. Method: immunoSEQ multiplex PCR; TCRdb's copy keeps in-frame clones and lacks some. Of about 82,000 clones in the sample, about 94% were seen once. The data were taken from a study of technical replicates of blood from a handful of donors. The sequenced material came from T cells isolated from PBMCs. The source is a human donor in good health.

CDR3: CASSYGEATEAFF. The CDR3 DNA is TGTGCCAGCAGCTATGGAGAGGCCACTGAAGCTTTCTTT. V usage is TRBV5-4 and J usage is TRBJ1-1; no reliable D call. The CDR3 spans 13 residues. The germline gives CDR1 SGHNT, CDR2 YYREEE (reference sequence). V lost 3 bases and J 4 bases, leaving 10 bases between the germline ends.